These T cell receptor beta chains were read from a single sample in a study of T cell responses to AZD1222 COVID-19 vaccine. Assay: immunoSEQ multiplex PCR; the TCRdb copy retains only in-frame clones and omits some. The sample includes approximately 88,000 clones, about nine tenths seen only once; the top ten take roughly 5%. The specimen was peripheral blood, collected 28 days after the second AZD1222 dose. The receptors originated from an adult who received the AZD1222 COVID-19 vaccine. CDR3s include the opening cysteine and the closing phenylalanine or tryptophan. D genes are given only for firm matches. The listing skips clone size in some rows; elsewhere it reads once, few, many or a size class.

CDR3 length	clone size	V gene	D gene	J gene	CDR3 DNA	CDR3 protein
18	NA	TRBV11-2	TRBD2	TRBJ2-5	TGTGCCAGCAGCTTAGAATTAGCGGGGGGCCTAAAGCAAGAGACCCAGTACTTC	CASSLELAGGLKQETQYF
12	NA	TRBV5-4	TRBD1	TRBJ2-7	TGTGCCAGCAGAAGGGACAGCGGCGAGCAGTACTTC	CASRRDSGEQYF
15	NA	TRBV6-5	TRBD1	TRBJ1-5	TGTGCCAGCAGAGGGACAGGGGGTAGCAATCAGCCCCAGCATTTT	CASRGTGGSNQPQHF
13	once	TRBV4-1	NA	TRBJ2-1	TGCGCCAGCAGCCAAGTTTCCCCCTTCGGGCAGTTCTTC	CASSQVSPFGQFF
14	NA	TRBV11-2	NA	TRBJ2-2	TGTGCCAGCAGCCCCCGGTTGTTGCCCGGGGAGCTGTTTTTT	CASSPRLLPGELFF
14	NA	TRBV24-1	NA	TRBJ1-5	TGTGCCACCAGTGAGGCGAGGGGCAATCAGCCCCAGCATTTT	CATSEARGNQPQHF
16	NA	TRBV5-1	NA	TRBJ2-2	TGCGCCAGCAGCTTGATAGGGGCTCAGAACACCGGGGAGCTGTTTTTT	CASSLIGAQNTGELFF
15	NA	TRBV6-6	NA	TRBJ1-5	TGTGCCAGCAGACCCTCCCCAGGGATCCACCAGCCCCAGCATTTT	CASRPSPGIHQPQHF
14	NA	TRBV15	NA	TRBJ2-2	TGTGCCACCGAGGACTACCTGAACACCGGGGAGCTGTTTTTT	CATEDYLNTGELFF
16	NA	TRBV7-2	TRBD2	TRBJ2-1	TGTGCCAGCAGCTTCGGGCTAGCGGGGGCCTACAATGAGCAGTTCTTC	CASSFGLAGAYNEQFF
13	NA	TRBV28	TRBD1	TRBJ1-3	TGTGCCAGCAGGGACAGGGGGCGAGACACCATATATTTT	CASRDRGRDTIYF
16	NA	TRBV7-9	NA	TRBJ1-2	TGTGCCAGCAGCTTAGCATTAGGGGAAGGGGGCTATGGCTACACCTTC	CASSLALGEGGYGYTF
13	few	TRBV5-1	TRBD1	TRBJ1-3	TGCGCCAGCAGCTCGGGACAGGGAAACACCATATATTTT	CASSSGQGNTIYF
15	once	TRBV5-5	NA	TRBJ2-2	TGTGCCACCCGGGGGGCTGGGGCCGGCACCGGGGAGCTGTTTTTT	CATRGAGAGTGELFF
17	NA	TRBV2	TRBD1	TRBJ1-5	TGTGCCAGCAGCACCACACCGGGACAGGGGCGCAATCAGCCCCAGCATTTT	CASSTTPGQGRNQPQHF
15	NA	TRBV28	NA	TRBJ1-2	TGTGCCAGCTCCCCCCGCCAGATGCGGGGAAGTGGCTACACCTTC	CASSPRQMRGSGYTF
18	NA	TRBV23-1	TRBD1	TRBJ1-1	TGCGCCAGCAGTCAGGGGAGGGGAGGGACAGGGGCAGGAACTGAAGCTTTCTTT	CASSQGRGGTGAGTEAFF